The entry below gives a single TCR beta chain sequence along with its context. Its antigen is still unknown. Sample barcodes and UMIs were carried by the TCR alpha and TCR beta cDNA libraries that 5'RACE generated with constant-segment primers. MiXCR was run by TCRdb on the 5' RACE reads, yielding one entry per CDR3 protein. The sample carries roughly 410,000 distinct CDR3 sequences, around 24% recorded once. The CDR3 runs 14 residues. J gave up 7 bases and V 6 bases, and 8 bases lay outside the gene matches. This record belongs to a study of T-cell memory formation after mild COVID-19. Study background: The study found TCR clusters largely donor specific.

Points from the study as a whole: Clones contracting across day 15 to 85 had a balanced CD4/CD8 profile; later expanding clones leaned CD4+. A subset of responding clones appeared in pre-infection memory, suggesting cross-reactive memory joined.

The origin of this receptor is an adult woman who had mild COVID-19 (a few samples of this study predate the infection). Cell type and time point are not known. This sequence joins TRBV12-3 or TRBV12-4 and TRBJ2-3; 9 bases map to TRBD1. Material for sequencing was PBMCs or a T cell subset sorted from them (not recorded which). The CDR3 DNA reads as TGTGCCAGCAGCGACCGGGACAGGGAGTATACGCAGTATTTT. Residues: CASSDRDREYTQYF.